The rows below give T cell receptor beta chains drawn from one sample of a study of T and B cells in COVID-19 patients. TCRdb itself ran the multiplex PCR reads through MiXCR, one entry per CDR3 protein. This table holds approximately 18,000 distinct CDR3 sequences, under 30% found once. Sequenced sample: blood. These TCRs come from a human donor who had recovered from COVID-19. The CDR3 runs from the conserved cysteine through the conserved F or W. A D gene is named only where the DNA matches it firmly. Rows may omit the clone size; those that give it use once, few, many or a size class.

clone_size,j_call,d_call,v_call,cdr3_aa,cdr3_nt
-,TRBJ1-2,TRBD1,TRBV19,CASSIPGQGYYGYTF,TGTGCCAGTAGTATACCGGGACAGGGGTACTATGGCTACACCTTC
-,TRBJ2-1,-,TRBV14,CASSQDRGNEQFF,TGTGCCAGCAGCCAAGACAGGGGCAATGAGCAGTTCTTC
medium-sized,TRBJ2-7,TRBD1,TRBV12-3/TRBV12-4,CASSSGQAPYEQYF,TGTGCCAGCAGTTCGGGACAGGCCCCCTACGAGCAGTACTTC
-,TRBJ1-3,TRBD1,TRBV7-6,CASSLTTGTGLPRNTIYF,TGTGCCAGCAGCTTAACCACCGGGACAGGGTTACCGAGAAACACCATATATTTT
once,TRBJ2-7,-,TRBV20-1,CSAMGWGISSYEQYF,TGCAGTGCTATGGGTTGGGGGATCAGCTCCTACGAGCAGTACTTC
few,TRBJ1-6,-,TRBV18,CASSPRQGSYNSPLHF,TGTGCCAGCTCACCTCGTCAGGGTTCCTATAATTCACCCCTCCACTTT
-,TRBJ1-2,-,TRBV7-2,CASSLSWDGYGYTF,TGTGCCAGCAGCTTATCGTGGGACGGCTATGGCTACACCTTC
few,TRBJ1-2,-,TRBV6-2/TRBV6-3,CASSPLGGRNGYTF,TGTGCCAGCAGCCCCCTTGGGGGAAGAAATGGCTACACCTTC
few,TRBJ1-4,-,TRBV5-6,CASSWGAGPGKEKLFF,TGTGCCAGCAGCTGGGGGGCGGGCCCAGGGAAAGAAAAACTGTTTTTT
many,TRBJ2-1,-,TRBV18,CASSPTAGDNEQFF,TGTGCCAGCTCACCAACGGCTGGGGACAATGAGCAGTTCTTC
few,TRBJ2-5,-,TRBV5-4,CASSLEDRSFETQYF,TGTGCCAGCAGCTTGGAAGACAGATCTTTTGAGACCCAGTACTTC
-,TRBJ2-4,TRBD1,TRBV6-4,CASSDKFMGQERPAKNIQYF,TGTGCCAGCAGTGACAAGTTTATGGGACAGGAAAGACCGGCCAAAAACATTCAGTACTTC
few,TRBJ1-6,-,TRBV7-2,CASSSIRGGGNSPLHF,TGTGCCAGCAGCTCTATACGGGGGGGTGGAAATTCACCCCTCCACTTT
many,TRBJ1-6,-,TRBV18,CASSPGVWENSPLHF,TGTGCCAGCTCACCTGGGGTTTGGGAGAATTCACCCCTCCACTTT
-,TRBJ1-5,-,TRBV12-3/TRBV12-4,CASSMGEGVDQPQHF,TGTGCCAGCAGCATGGGGGAGGGGGTGGATCAGCCCCAGCATTTT
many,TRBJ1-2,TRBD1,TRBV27,CASSPGTGFNWGYTF,TGTGCCAGCAGTCCCGGGACAGGCTTTAACTGGGGCTACACCTTC
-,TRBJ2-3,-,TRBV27,CASSFGGLGAQYF,TGTGCCAGCAGTTTTGGGGGGCTCGGGGCGCAGTATTTT
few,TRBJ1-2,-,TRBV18,CASSSDSSHGYTF,TGTGCCAGCTCATCTGACAGTAGTCATGGCTACACCTTC
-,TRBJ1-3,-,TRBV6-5,CASSYSSRGGNTIYF,TGTGCCAGCAGTTACTCGTCCCGGGGAGGAAACACCATATATTTT
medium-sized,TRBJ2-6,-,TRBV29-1,CSVQTGAGANVLTF,TGCAGCGTCCAAACGGGGGCTGGGGCCAACGTCCTGACTTTC
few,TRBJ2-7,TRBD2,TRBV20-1,CSAEGLAGSYEQYF,TGCAGTGCTGAAGGTTTAGCGGGGTCCTACGAGCAGTACTTC
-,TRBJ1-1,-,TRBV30,CAWSVGGAMNTEAFF,TGTGCCTGGAGTGTTGGAGGGGCCATGAACACTGAAGCTTTCTTT
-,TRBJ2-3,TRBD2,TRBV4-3,CASSQIAGAADTQYF,TGCGCCAGCAGCCAAATAGCGGGGGCGGCAGATACGCAGTATTTT
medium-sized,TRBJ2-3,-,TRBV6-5,CASRGPGTDTQYF,TGTGCCAGCAGGGGCCCCGGCACAGATACGCAGTATTTT